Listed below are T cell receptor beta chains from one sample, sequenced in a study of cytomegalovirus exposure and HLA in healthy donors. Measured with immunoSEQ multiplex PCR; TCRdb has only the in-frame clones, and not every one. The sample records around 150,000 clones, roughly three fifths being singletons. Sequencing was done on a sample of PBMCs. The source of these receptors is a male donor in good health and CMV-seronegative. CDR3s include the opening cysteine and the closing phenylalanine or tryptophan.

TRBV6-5 CASSRTSNYGYTF
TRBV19 CASSRGGTDPYEQYF
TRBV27 CASSSPGTAAYNEQFF
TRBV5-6 CASSSGWGYTF
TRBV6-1 CASSEPFPEDNEQFF
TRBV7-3 CASSQIAGPQETQYF
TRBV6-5 CASSYSEINYGYTF
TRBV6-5 CASSYGREETQYF
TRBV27 CASSLVLERGAEQYF
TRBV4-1 CASSHPDPGLTNTGELFF
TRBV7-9 CASSPKTGVDEQYF
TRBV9 CASSVSLAPDTQYF
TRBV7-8 CASSLVRGYEQYF
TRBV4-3 CASSQERETGSYNSPLHF
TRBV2 CASSYRVRSGNTIYF
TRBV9 CASSVALGGTDTQYF
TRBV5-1 CASSRTGWDRGRAFF
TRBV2 CASSESLVLGYTF
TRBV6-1 CASSIRGWNEQYF
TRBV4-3 CASSQVGERADTDTQYF
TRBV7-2 CASSQTWGSGELFF
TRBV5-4 CASSSGGGSNTGELFF
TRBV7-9 CASSDLRTGDEAFF
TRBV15 CATSREAGWDTQYF
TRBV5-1 CATSPGGVGEKLFF
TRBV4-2 CASSQESTSGGNHEQFF
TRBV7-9 CSSSLLGVGHEQFF
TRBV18 CASSPPEGYSNQPQHF
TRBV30 CAWSVGTGYEQYF
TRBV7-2 CASSFSGGLSYEQYF
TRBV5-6 CASSIDRGVYGYTF
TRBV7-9 CASSHGQGDQSSTDTQYF
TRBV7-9 CSSSPETGQGNTGELFF
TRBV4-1 CASSQGWGQGGYEQYF
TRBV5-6 CASSLGRQSTF
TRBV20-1 CTGAGSNEQFF
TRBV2 CASLTGPGNTIYF
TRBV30 CAWTGRRNYGYTF
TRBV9 CASTSSPVGAAGYTF
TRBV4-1 CASSQDPASGGTDTQYF
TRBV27 CASSLLSSGGYEQYF
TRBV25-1 CASSLTGTDTQYF
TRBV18 CASSLGTGGTEAFF
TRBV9 CASSVARSSSPLHF
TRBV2 CASSGDRGNIQYF
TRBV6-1 CASTTTGDVYEQYF
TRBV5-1 CASSPGQGRSGYTF
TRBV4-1 CASSHEGLAPFIDEQFF
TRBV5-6 CASSETGAKLFF
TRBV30 CAWSKLEGEAFF
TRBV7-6 CASSSRPAGSYEQYF